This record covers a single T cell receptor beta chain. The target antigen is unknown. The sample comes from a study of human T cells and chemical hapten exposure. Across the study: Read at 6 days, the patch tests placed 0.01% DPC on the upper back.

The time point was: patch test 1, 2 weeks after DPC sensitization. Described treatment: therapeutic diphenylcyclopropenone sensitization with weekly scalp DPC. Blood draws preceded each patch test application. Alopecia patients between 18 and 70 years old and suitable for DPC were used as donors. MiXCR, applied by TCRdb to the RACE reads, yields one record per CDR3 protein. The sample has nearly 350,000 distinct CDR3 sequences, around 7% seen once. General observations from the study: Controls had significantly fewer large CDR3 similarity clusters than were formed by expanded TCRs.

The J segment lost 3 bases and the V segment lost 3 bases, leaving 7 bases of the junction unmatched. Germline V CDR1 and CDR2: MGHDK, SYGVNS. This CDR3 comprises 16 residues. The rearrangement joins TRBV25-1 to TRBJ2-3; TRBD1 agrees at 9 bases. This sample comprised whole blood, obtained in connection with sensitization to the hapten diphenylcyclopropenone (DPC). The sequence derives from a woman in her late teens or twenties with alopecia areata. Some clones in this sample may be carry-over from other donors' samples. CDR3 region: CASSESWTGVTDTQYF. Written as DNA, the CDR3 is TGTGCCAGCAGTGAGTCTTGGACAGGGGTGACAGATACGCAGTATTTT. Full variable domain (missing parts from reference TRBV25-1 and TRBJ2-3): EADIYQTPRYLVIGTGKKITLECSQTMGHDKMYWYQQDPGMELHLIHYSYGVNSTEKGDLSSESTVSRIRTEHFPLTLESARPSHTSQYLCASSESWTGVTDTQYFGPGTRLTVL.